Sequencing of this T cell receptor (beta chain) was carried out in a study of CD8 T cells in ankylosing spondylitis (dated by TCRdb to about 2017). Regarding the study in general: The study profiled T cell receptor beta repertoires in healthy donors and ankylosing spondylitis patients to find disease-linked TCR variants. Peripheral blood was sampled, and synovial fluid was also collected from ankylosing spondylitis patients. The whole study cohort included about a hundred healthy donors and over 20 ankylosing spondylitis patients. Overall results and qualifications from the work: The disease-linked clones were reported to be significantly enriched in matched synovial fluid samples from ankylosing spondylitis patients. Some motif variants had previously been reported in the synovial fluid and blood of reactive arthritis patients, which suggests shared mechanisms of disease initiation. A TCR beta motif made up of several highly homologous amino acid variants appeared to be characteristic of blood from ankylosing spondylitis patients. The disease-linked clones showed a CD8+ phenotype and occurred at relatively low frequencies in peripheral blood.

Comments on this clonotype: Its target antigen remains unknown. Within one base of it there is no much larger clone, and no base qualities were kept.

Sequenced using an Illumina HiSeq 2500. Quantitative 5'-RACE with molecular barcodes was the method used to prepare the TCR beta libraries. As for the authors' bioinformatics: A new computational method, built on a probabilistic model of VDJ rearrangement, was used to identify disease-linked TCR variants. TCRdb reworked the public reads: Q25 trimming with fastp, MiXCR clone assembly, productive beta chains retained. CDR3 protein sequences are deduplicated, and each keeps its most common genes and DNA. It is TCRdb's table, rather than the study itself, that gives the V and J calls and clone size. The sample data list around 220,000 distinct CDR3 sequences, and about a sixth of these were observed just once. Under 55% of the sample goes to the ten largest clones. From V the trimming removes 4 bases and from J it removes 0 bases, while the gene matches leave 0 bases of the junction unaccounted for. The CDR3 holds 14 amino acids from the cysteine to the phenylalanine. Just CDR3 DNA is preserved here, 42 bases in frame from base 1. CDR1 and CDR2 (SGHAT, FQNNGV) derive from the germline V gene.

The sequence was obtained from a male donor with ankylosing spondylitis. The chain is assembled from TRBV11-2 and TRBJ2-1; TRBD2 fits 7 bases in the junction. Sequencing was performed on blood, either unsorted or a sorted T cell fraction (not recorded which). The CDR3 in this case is CASSWGGSYNEQFF. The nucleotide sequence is TGTGCCAGCAGCTGGGGGGGCTCCTACAATGAGCAGTTCTTC.